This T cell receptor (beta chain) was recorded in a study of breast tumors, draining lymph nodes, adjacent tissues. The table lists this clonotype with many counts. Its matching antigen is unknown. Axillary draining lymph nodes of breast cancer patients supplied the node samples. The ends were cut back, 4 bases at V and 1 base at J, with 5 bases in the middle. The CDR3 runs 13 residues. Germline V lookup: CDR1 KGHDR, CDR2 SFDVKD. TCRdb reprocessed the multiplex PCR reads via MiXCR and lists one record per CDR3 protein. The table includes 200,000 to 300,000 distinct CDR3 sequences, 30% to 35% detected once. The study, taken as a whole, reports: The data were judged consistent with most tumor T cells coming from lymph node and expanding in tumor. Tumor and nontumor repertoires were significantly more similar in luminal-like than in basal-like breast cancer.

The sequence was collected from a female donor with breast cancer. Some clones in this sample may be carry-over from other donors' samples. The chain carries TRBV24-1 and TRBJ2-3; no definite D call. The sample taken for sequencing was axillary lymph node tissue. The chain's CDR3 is CATSEVGTDTQYF. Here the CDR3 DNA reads TGTGCCACCAGTGAAGTGGGCACAGATACGCAGTATTTT.